This T cell receptor beta chain was observed in a study of blood T cells in healthy people across ages (dated by TCRdb to between 2015 and 2016). As for the study more broadly: In model experiments, roughly one uniquely barcoded TCR beta cDNA molecule per two T cells was captured by template switching. The study measured age-related changes in TCR beta repertoire diversity using deep sequencing normalized with unique cDNA molecular identifiers. Donors were grouped into four age groups: young (average 16 years), middle-aged (39), aged (approximately 58) and long-lived (around 82). To avoid experimental bias, donors of different ages were randomly spread across the sequencing lanes. Using the same blood draw, the study looked at two additional independent replicas of 1 million unique cDNA reads for two donors, one aged 18 to 29 and the other aged 80 or older.

The CDR3 has 16 amino acids, counting the end cysteine and phenylalanine. The retained sequence is limited to the CDR3, 48 bases, with the frame set at the first base. From the germline V gene, CDR1 is MNHEY and CDR2 is SVGEGT. V is cut by 6 bases and J by 2 bases, and the space between the germline ends is 19 bases. Overall study results and their limits: Conclusive comparison of naive and antigen-experienced compartments was prevented by the profiling of bulk unsorted PBMCs. Observed TCR beta diversity per million T cells fell roughly linearly with age, and a significant reduction was already apparent by age roughly 40. Donor CMV infection status was unknown, potentially confounding age-related changes in expanded clonotypes. Compared with the aged group, the long-lived group had more naive CD4+ T cells, fewer expanded clones and increased TCR diversity, suggesting age selection. Estimates of total diversity based on one million sequenced T cells were regarded as lower bounds and as underestimates. The percentage of naive T cells measured by flow cytometry correlated strongly with observed TCR beta diversity.

Receptors were amplified or captured by 5' RACE. Instrument on record: Illumina HiSeq 2500. A second PCR of about 7 to 12 cycles was run with a J-beta primer mix and a sample-barcoded 5' primer. A unique molecular identifier was introduced onto each TCR beta cDNA molecule by a template-switch 5' adaptor carrying 12 random nucleotides. At least 2.5 million CDR3-containing paired-end reads were obtained from each sample. First-strand cDNA synthesis was performed from all RNA using the Mint cDNA synthesis kit, with priming by a TRBC-specific oligonucleotide. After uracil-DNA glycosylase treatment, a first 18-cycle PCR used universal primers M1SS and BC2_uni_R on all cDNA. Per the source publication's procedure: For normalization, 1 million high-quality reads, each with a distinct molecular identifier, were randomly selected from each sample. Instead of being binned into consensus sequences, reads that shared molecular identifiers were thrown out. CDR3 identification, clonotype clustering and error correction used MiTCR with a Q25 quality threshold and the strictest error-elimination algorithm. A nonparametric unseen species model with Euler transformation was used to estimate a lower bound on total TCR beta diversity. Using fastp trimming at Q25 and MiXCR clonotype assembly, TCRdb reanalyzed the public sequencing data and kept in-frame beta chains. Each entry is one CDR3 protein sequence, shown with its most common DNA and genes. For this entry, the V and J calls and clone size follow TCRdb and not the study's own pipeline. The sample table shows 700,000 or so distinct CDR3 sequences, and 40% to 45% are seen once. Approximately 29% of the sample is in the top ten clones.

Systemically healthy Caucasian individuals from Russia, 39 in total and aged roughly 6 to 100 years, were included as donors. Around 10 milliliters of peripheral blood were drawn from each donor into EDTA-treated Vacutainer tubes. Ficoll-Paque density-gradient centrifugation was used to isolate PBMCs, with at least 6 million per sample. Trizol reagent was used to extract total RNA from the PBMCs, yielding at least 6 micrograms per sample. For every donor, an aliquot of PBMCs went through flow cytometry to measure the percentages of naive CD45RAhigh/CD27high T cells. This clonotype was counted only a few times. Its antigen specificity is not known. It has no much larger one-base neighbor in the sample; base qualities were not kept.

This receptor was obtained from a man aged 80 or over in good health. Recombination connected TRBV6-2 or TRBV6-3 to TRBJ2-5; the D gene is perhaps TRBD1, from 6 matching bases. Sequenced: blood. This receptor carries the CDR3 CASRIGQRIPQETQYF. Here is the DNA: TGTGCCAGCAGAATCGGACAGCGCATACCTCAAGAGACCCAGTACTTC.